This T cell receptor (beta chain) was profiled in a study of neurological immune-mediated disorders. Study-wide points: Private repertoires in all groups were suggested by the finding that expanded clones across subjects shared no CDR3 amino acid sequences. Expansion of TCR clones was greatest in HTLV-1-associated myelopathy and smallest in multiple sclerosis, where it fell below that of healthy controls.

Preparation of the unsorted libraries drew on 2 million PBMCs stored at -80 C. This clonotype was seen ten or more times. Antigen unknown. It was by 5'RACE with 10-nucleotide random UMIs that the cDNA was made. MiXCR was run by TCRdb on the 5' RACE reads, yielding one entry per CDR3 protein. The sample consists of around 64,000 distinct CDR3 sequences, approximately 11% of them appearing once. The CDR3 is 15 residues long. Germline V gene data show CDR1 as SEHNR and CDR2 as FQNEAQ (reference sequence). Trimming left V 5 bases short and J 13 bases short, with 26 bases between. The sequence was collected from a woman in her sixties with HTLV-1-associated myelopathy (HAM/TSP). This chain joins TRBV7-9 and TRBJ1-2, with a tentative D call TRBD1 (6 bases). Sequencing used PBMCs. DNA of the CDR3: TGTGCCAGCAGCAAGGCACAGGGACCTTTCTTAGGGCTCACCTTC. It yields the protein CASSKAQGPFLGLTF.